This section outlines one T cell receptor beta chain sequence together with its context. This clonotype was seen a handful of times. The target of this receptor is not known. No per-base quality is available; no much larger clone lies one base away. A distance of 6 bases separates the germline ends of V and J, which lose 1 base and 3 bases respectively. CDR1 and CDR2, looked up from the germline V gene, are MNHEY and SVGEGT. Its CDR3 holds 13 amino acids, cysteine through phenylalanine. Only the CDR3 part of the read is kept: 39 bases, read in frame from the first base. Library method: PCR. Data came from an Illumina HiSeq 2500. Unique molecular identifiers were incorporated into TCR beta cDNA libraries to reduce PCR and sequencing biases. Per 1 to 10 million input T cells, 500,000 or so cDNA molecules were obtained, such that each molecule approximated one T cell. The patient libraries were prepared and sequenced with the same protocol used for the earlier healthy control dataset. Within a given batch, samples were prepared together, multiplexed and sequenced on the same HiSeq lane. The authors processed their data as follows. Raw barcoded reads were processed with MIGEC, discarding single-read molecular identifier groups before consensus assembly and CDR3 extraction. VDJtools was used for post-analysis of the clonotype tables, and diversity was normalized by down-sampling every dataset to the size of the smallest sample. To correct batch-related cross-sample contamination, repertoire overlap clustering matched CDR3 amino acid sequences but not nucleotide sequences. The public sequencing data were trimmed at Q25 with fastp and processed into clonotypes with MiXCR by TCRdb, which kept only in-frame beta chains. Each entry merges the rows of one CDR3 protein and shows their most common DNA and genes. For this entry, the V and J calls and clone size follow TCRdb and not the study's own pipeline. The sample contains about 380,000 distinct CDR3 sequences, approximately 38% of them found a single time. The top ten hold around an eighth of the sample.

This sample was included in a study of post-analysis software for immune sequencing data (dated by TCRdb to the mid-2010s). Regarding the study in general: The recorded disease courses included relapsing-remitting, secondary progressive and progressive-relapsing multiple sclerosis, and some patients had no subtype annotation. A subset of samples was prepared in parallel using single-end sample barcoding, then pooled and co-amplified after Illumina adapter ligation. The patient repertoires were compared against around eleven previously published healthy control repertoires obtained from donors aged about 6 to 26 years. Overall study outcomes, separate from this receptor: The multiple sclerosis patient group was slightly younger than the control group. Normalized Chao1 diversity was significantly lower in multiple sclerosis patients than controls, suggesting substantial peripheral T-cell clonal expansion. Significantly higher frequencies in patients than in controls were found for about five TRBV segments, including TRBV5-6, TRBV5-1 and TRBV20-1. Direct clustering with F measure revealed strong co-clustering of samples prepared in the same batch, which led to a batch-effect correction.

To demonstrate the VDJtools post-analysis software, TCR beta repertoires were profiled from the peripheral blood of 13 young patients with multiple sclerosis. The multiple sclerosis patients were children and adolescents ranging in age from roughly 6 to 16 years. The sequencing input was blood. The TCR was taken from a girl aged 10 to 17 with multiple sclerosis. The sequence joins TRBV6-2 or TRBV6-3 to TRBJ1-1, with no confidently assigned D gene. CDR3 reads: CASSYFAYTEAFF. In nucleotide form, the sequence is TGTGCCAGCAGTTACTTTGCTTACACTGAAGCTTTCTTT.